This T cell receptor beta chain stems from a study of blood T cell repertoires in COVID-19. The overall study: PBMCs, B-cell-depleted T cells, or T cells were the source of the cDNA or gDNA that made up the material.

Authors' methods: Reference gene primers were amplified, and this amplification served to estimate nucleated cell counts. Here immunoSEQ multiplex PCR was the method, and the copy in TCRdb shows in-frame clones only, minus some. Clonal size and the V and J genes are those of that table, whereas D and trimming came from the DNA. Here the sample spans 150,000 to 200,000 clones, more than 75% being singletons. The CDR3 sequence is 14 residues long. Germline-derived CDR1 and CDR2 are SGHRS and YFSETQ. V lost 5 bases, J lost 5 bases, and 5 bases stayed unmatched. The source is a man in his sixties or seventies with acute or convalescent COVID-19. The chain has TRBV5-1 and TRBJ2-3, with 10 positions matching TRBD2. The sample comprised peripheral blood. CDR3 DNA: TGCGCCAGCAGAGATAGGACTAGCGGAGATACGCAGTATTTT. Translating it yields CASRDRTSGDTQYF.